This TCR beta chain emerged from a study of control samples from healthy donors and cancer patients. TCRdb keeps only in-frame clones here, not all; method: immunoSEQ multiplex PCR. This table holds 160,000 or so clones, approximately 93% found once. Germline V gene data show CDR1 as KGHSY and CDR2 as FQNENV. With 0 bases clipped from V and 6 bases from J, the junction kept 7 bases outside the gene matches. The CDR3 extends over 16 amino acids. The sample comprised blood. The V and J genes are TRBV16 and TRBJ1-5, with 8 bases identical to TRBD1. The sequence was collected from a woman aged 40 to 49 in good health. CDR3 region: CASSQSQGAGSQPQHF. CDR3 bases: TGTGCCAGCAGCCAATCGCAGGGGGCGGGAAGTCAGCCCCAGCATTTT.